These 5 T cell receptor beta chains came from one sample sequenced in a study of T cells in Graves' hyperthyroidism and ophthalmopathy. Amplification yielded TCR beta CDR3 regions, with RNA transcripts as the source. HTBI primers were the set used in a first-round RT-PCR of the TCR CDR3. TCRdb re-derived calls from the multiplex PCR reads in MiXCR, one entry per CDR3 protein. The sample includes 300,000 to 500,000 distinct CDR3 sequences, 15% of them seen just once. The source material was blood. The receptors here all came from a woman aged 30 to 39 with Graves' hyperthyroidism.

The chain is built from TRBV27 and TRBJ1-5; D uncertain. From germline, CDR1 is MNHEY and CDR2 SMNVEV (reference sequence). Trimming stripped 1 base from V and 3 bases from J, with 4 bases between. This CDR3 has 13 residues. The CDR3, as DNA: TGTGCCAGCAGTTTATATGACAATCAGCCCCAGCATTTT. Translating gives CASSLYDNQPQHF.

This clonotype was seen many times. The chain links TRBV3-1 to TRBJ1-4, with a possible D match to TRBD1 (6 bases). Looked up from germline, CDR1 is LGHDT and CDR2 is YNNKEL (reference sequence). The V gene lost 1 base and the J gene lost 4 bases, with 13 bases spanning the gap. The CDR3 runs to 16 residues. CDR3 residues: CASSQGLTGSNEKLFF. CDR3 nucleotide sequence: TGTGCCAGCAGCCAAGGGCTGACAGGCAGTAATGAAAAACTGTTTTTT.

This clonotype has only a few counts. The chain employs TRBV5-5 and TRBJ2-3, with D perhaps TRBD2 (6 bases). The ends were cut back, 2 bases at V and 1 base at J, with 11 bases in the middle. This CDR3 is 15 amino acids long. CDR1 SGHKS and CDR2 YYEKEE come from the germline V gene (reference sequence). The CDR3 bases are TGTGCCAGCAGCTTTACCGGGACTGGCACAGATACGCAGTATTTT. Amino acids: CASSFTGTGTDTQYF. Full variable domain (missing parts from reference TRBV5-5 and TRBJ2-3): DAGVTQSPTHLIKTRGQQVTLRCSPISGHKSVSWYQQVLGQGPQFIFQYYEKEERGRGNFPDRFSARQFPNYSSELNVNALLLGDSALYLCASSFTGTGTDTQYFGPGTRLTVL.

The chain combines TRBV19 with TRBJ2-5; D is unresolved. Trimming took 3 bases from V and 1 from J, leaving 9 bases between them. Germline CDR1 is LNHDA and CDR2 is SQIVND (reference sequence). This CDR3 is 14 amino acids long. In DNA, the CDR3 is TGTGCCAGTAGTATTTTGGGAATCCAAGAGACCCAGTACTTC. Protein product: CASSILGIQETQYF. Variable domain in full (rest from reference TRBV19 and TRBJ2-5): DGGITQSPKYLFRKEGQNVTLSCEQNLNHDAMYWYRQDPGQGLRLIYYSQIVNDFQKGDIAEGYSVSREKKESFPLTVTSAQKNPTAFYLCASSILGIQETQYFGPGTRLLVL.

The rearrangement joins TRBV12-3 or TRBV12-4 to TRBJ1-2; 9 bases match TRBD1. The CDR3 runs 16 residues. V lost 1 base to trimming and J lost 14 bases; unmatched junction nucleotides: 17. In DNA, the CDR3 is TGTGCCAGCAGTTTAGACTCCGGGACAGGGTTTTTATTAGGGACCTTC. This codes for CASSLDSGTGFLLGTF.